These T cell receptor beta chains were read from a single sample in a study of graft-versus-host responses after intestinal transplantation. Sequencing was performed with immunoSEQ multiplex PCR; in TCRdb, only in-frame clones are kept and a portion is missing. The sample records 96,000 or so clones, about 94% being singletons. Their specific antigens are unknown. The material was unstimulated CD4+ T cells sorted from spleen or lymph node cells, obtained before intestinal transplant. The receptors come from a human donor who received an intestinal transplant. Each CDR3 is given with its conserved first and last residue. The D gene is left open where the match is weak. The size field is filled for only some rows; it gives once, few, many or a size class.

v_call,clone_size,j_call,d_call,cdr3_nt,cdr3_aa
TRBV28,NA,TRBJ2-3,NA,TGTGCCAGCACCTTCCGCTGGGCAGGGGGCACAGATACGCAGTATTTT,CASTFRWAGGTDTQYF
TRBV6-6,NA,TRBJ1-6,TRBD1,TGTGCCAGCAGAATGGACAGGGGAATTCAGAATTCACCCCTCCACTTT,CASRMDRGIQNSPLHF
TRBV2,once,TRBJ1-1,NA,TGTGCCAGCAGTGAAAACAGGATGAACACTGAAGCTTTCTTT,CASSENRMNTEAFF
TRBV5-6,NA,TRBJ2-5,TRBD2,TGTGCCAGCAGCCCACTAGCGTTGGAGACCCAGTACTTC,CASSPLALETQYF
TRBV11-2,NA,TRBJ1-2,TRBD1,TGTGCCAGCAGGATTGGGACAGATTACACCTTC,CASRIGTDYTF
TRBV6-1,once,TRBJ2-7,NA,TGTGCCAGCAGTGCCCCAGGGGTCTACGAGCAGTACTTC,CASSAPGVYEQYF
TRBV10-1,once,TRBJ2-5,NA,TGCGCCAGCAGCGAGGGACTCCAGCGGTCCAAGACCCAGTACTTC,CASSEGLQRSKTQYF
TRBV11-2,NA,TRBJ2-7,NA,TGTGCCAGCAGCTTGGGGATTCCGGGACTTCCCCACTTC,CASSLGIPGLPHF
TRBV6-5,NA,TRBJ1-5,NA,TGTGCCAGCAGTTACTCGATAGGGGGGGGTCAGCCCCAGCATTTT,CASSYSIGGGQPQHF
TRBV7-9,NA,TRBJ1-1,NA,TGTGCCAGCAGCTTAGTCCAGGGGAACACTGAAGCTTTCTTT,CASSLVQGNTEAFF
TRBV6-6,NA,TRBJ1-1,NA,TGTGCCAGCAGTTCCCAGGGGAACACTGAAGCTTTCTTT,CASSSQGNTEAFF
TRBV5-1,NA,TRBJ2-3,TRBD2,TGCGCCAGCAGCCTAGCGGGAGTAGGAGATACGCAGTATTTT,CASSLAGVGDTQYF
TRBV25-1,NA,TRBJ2-3,NA,TGTGCCAGCAGGGGCGACAAGGAGGCGCAGTATTTT,CASRGDKEAQYF
TRBV9,NA,TRBJ1-2,NA,TGTGCCAGCAGCGTAAGTGCGGGGGGCTCTAACTATGGCTACACCTTC,CASSVSAGGSNYGYTF
TRBV9,once,TRBJ2-1,TRBD2,TGTGCCAGCAGCGTAGGGGGCGGTAGCGGGGCGGGGAATGAGCAGTTCTTC,CASSVGGGSGAGNEQFF
TRBV6-5,once,TRBJ2-7,TRBD1,TGTGCCAGCAGTCCTTGGGGGACAGGAGGCCACGAGCAGTACTTC,CASSPWGTGGHEQYF
TRBV6-5,NA,TRBJ1-4,NA,TGTGCCAGCAGCCGCATCGACACGGCCTGGGAAAAACTGTTTTTT,CASSRIDTAWEKLFF
TRBV19,NA,TRBJ1-1,TRBD1,TGTGCCAGTAGTCTGCCCGACAGGGGGAAGGAAGCTTTCTTT,CASSLPDRGKEAFF
TRBV7-2,NA,TRBJ2-1,NA,TGTGCCAGCAGCTTAGCCCATTCGGGGTACAATGAGCAGTTCTTC,CASSLAHSGYNEQFF
TRBV6-5,NA,TRBJ2-5,NA,TGTGCCAGCAGTTACATAGGCGGAGCGGCTTACTTC,CASSYIGGAAYF
TRBV11-2,NA,TRBJ1-2,NA,TGTGCCAGCAGCTTAATGGCAGGGTGGGGCTACACCTTC,CASSLMAGWGYTF
TRBV2,NA,TRBJ2-3,NA,TGTGCCAGCGCAGGATGGAACACAGATACGCAGTATTTT,CASAGWNTDTQYF
TRBV5-6,NA,TRBJ2-5,TRBD2,TGTGCCAGCAGCCTGCTAGCGGCCTTTTTCCAAGAGACCCAGTACTTC,CASSLLAAFFQETQYF
TRBV2,NA,TRBJ1-2,TRBD1,TGTGCCAGGGGACAGGGTTATGGCTACACCTTC,CARGQGYGYTF
TRBV7-2,NA,TRBJ2-6,NA,TGTGCCAGCAGCTTTATCGCCAACGTCCTGACTTTC,CASSFIANVLTF
TRBV7-2,NA,TRBJ2-3,TRBD2,TGTGCCAGCAGCTATCGGGGGGGCATAAGAGATACGCAGTATTTT,CASSYRGGIRDTQYF
TRBV6-1,NA,TRBJ2-2,TRBD1,TGTGCCAGCAGTGCACAGGGGGCCGGGGAGCTGTTTTTT,CASSAQGAGELFF
TRBV6-1,NA,TRBJ2-1,NA,TGTGCCAGCAGTGCTAAGCTAGCGTACAATGAGCAGTTCTTC,CASSAKLAYNEQFF
TRBV5-6,once,TRBJ1-1,TRBD1,TGTGCCAGCAGCTTGGACGGACAGGGGGCGTTTTGGGCTTTCTTT,CASSLDGQGAFWAFF
TRBV27,NA,TRBJ1-4,NA,TGTGCCAGCAGGGAGGGTACGACTAATGAAAAACTGTTTTTT,CASREGTTNEKLFF
TRBV6-5,few,TRBJ1-1,NA,TGTGCCAGCAGAGAACAGGCCATCACTGAAGCTTTCTTT,CASREQAITEAFF
TRBV5-1,NA,TRBJ2-5,NA,TGCGCCAGCGCCGCCGGGCCTCGGGGGGAGACCCAGTACTTC,CASAAGPRGETQYF
TRBV30,NA,TRBJ2-1,TRBD2,TGTGCCTGGAGTGTAAGGTCCGGGACTAGGAACAATGAGCAGTTCTTC,CAWSVRSGTRNNEQFF
TRBV14,NA,TRBJ1-5,NA,TGTGCCAGCAGCCGCCAGGGCAATCAGCCCCAGCATTTT,CASSRQGNQPQHF
TRBV6-1,NA,TRBJ2-5,TRBD1,TGTGCCAGCATCCGGGACAGGGCCCAAGAGACCCAGTACTTC,CASIRDRAQETQYF
TRBV2,few,TRBJ2-7,TRBD1,TGTGCCAGCAGTCTAACCCGGGACAGGGTGAACGAGCAGTACTTC,CASSLTRDRVNEQYF
TRBV10-2,NA,TRBJ2-1,NA,TGCGCCAGCAGTGACCAATACAATGAGCAGTTCTTC,CASSDQYNEQFF
TRBV2,NA,TRBJ1-1,TRBD1,TGTGCCAGCAGGACAGGGGGAGGAGCTTTCTTT,CASRTGGGAFF
TRBV27,NA,TRBJ2-7,TRBD2,TGTGCCAGCACCTTAGCGGGGATTCAGTACGAGCAGTACTTC,CASTLAGIQYEQYF
TRBV7-9,NA,TRBJ1-1,NA,TGTGCCAGCAGCCGATCTACGGGAAACACTGAAGCTTTCTTT,CASSRSTGNTEAFF
TRBV2,NA,TRBJ2-7,NA,TGTGCCAGCAGATTGACAGCGAGCTCCTACGAGCAGTACTTC,CASRLTASSYEQYF
TRBV4-3,NA,TRBJ1-5,NA,TGCGCCAGCAGCCAAGATCGGGGGAGGCAGCCCCAGCATTTT,CASSQDRGRQPQHF
TRBV4-2,NA,TRBJ1-3,NA,TGTGCCAGCAGCGCAGGGGAAGTGACTGGAAACACCATATATTTT,CASSAGEVTGNTIYF
TRBV2,NA,TRBJ2-7,TRBD1,TGTGCCAGCAAAGACAGGGGGAGGGACGAGCAGTACTTC,CASKDRGRDEQYF
TRBV30,NA,TRBJ1-2,TRBD1,TGTGCCTGGAGAAGAGACACAGGGGCGACCTATGGCTACACCTTC,CAWRRDTGATYGYTF
TRBV28,NA,TRBJ2-7,NA,TGTGCCAGCAGTTTTCGTAGGGGCCCCAGGGAGCAGTACTTC,CASSFRRGPREQYF
TRBV27,NA,TRBJ2-1,TRBD2,TGTGCCAGCTGGATGACCGGGACTACCTACAATGAGCAGTTCTTC,CASWMTGTTYNEQFF
TRBV6-1,once,TRBJ1-6,TRBD1,TGTGCCAGCAATGACAGGGGTAATTCACCCCTCCACTTT,CASNDRGNSPLHF
TRBV12-5,NA,TRBJ1-2,NA,TGTGCTAGTGGTTTGGTATCAGGGTGGGATGGCTACACCTTC,CASGLVSGWDGYTF
TRBV30,NA,TRBJ1-2,TRBD1,TGTGCCTGGGGGCATATCCCCGGGACAGAGAACTATGGCTACACCTTC,CAWGHIPGTENYGYTF
TRBV2,NA,TRBJ1-2,TRBD1,TGTGCCAGCAGGCAGGGACAGGGCCGCCCCTATGGCTACACCTTC,CASRQGQGRPYGYTF
TRBV4-3,NA,TRBJ1-3,NA,TGCGCCAGCAGCCAAGACAGAGGCCACTCTGGAAACACCATATATTTT,CASSQDRGHSGNTIYF
TRBV5-6,NA,TRBJ1-3,NA,TGTGCCAGCAGCTTCGGAGGTGGAAACACCATATATTTT,CASSFGGGNTIYF
TRBV5-1,NA,TRBJ2-2,NA,TGCGCCAGCACACAGGAGGGATACACCGGGGAGCTGTTTTTT,CASTQEGYTGELFF
TRBV7-9,NA,TRBJ1-1,NA,TGTGCCAGCAGCACGTTACAGGAGAACACTGAAGCTTTCTTT,CASSTLQENTEAFF
TRBV30,NA,TRBJ2-5,TRBD1,TGTGCCTGGAGGACGACAGGGAGAGAGACCCAGTACTTC,CAWRTTGRETQYF
TRBV5-6,NA,TRBJ2-1,TRBD2,TGTGCCAGCAGCCACCGGGACTACCAATTCTATGAGCAGTTCTTC,CASSHRDYQFYEQFF
TRBV9,NA,TRBJ2-5,TRBD2,TGTGCCAGCAGCGTAGAGTCTGGGCTAGCGGAAACCCAAGAGACCCAGTACTTC,CASSVESGLAETQETQYF